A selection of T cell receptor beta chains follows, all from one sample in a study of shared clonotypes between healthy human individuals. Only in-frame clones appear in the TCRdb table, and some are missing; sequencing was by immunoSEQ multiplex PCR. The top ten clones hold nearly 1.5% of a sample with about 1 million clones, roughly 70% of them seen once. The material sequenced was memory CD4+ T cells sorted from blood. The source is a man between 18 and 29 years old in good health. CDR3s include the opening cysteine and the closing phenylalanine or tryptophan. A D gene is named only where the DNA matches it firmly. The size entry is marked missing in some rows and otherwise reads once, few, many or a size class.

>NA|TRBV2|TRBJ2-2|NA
CASSERQNTGELFF
TGTGCCAGCAGTGAAAGACAGAACACCGGGGAGCTGTTTTTT
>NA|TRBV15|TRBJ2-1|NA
CATSGLPGFQQFF
TGTGCCACCAGCGGCCTCCCAGGGTTCCAGCAGTTCTTC
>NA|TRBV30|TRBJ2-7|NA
CAWSPGAPSSYEQYF
TGTGCCTGGAGCCCTGGGGCGCCGAGCTCCTACGAGCAGTACTTC
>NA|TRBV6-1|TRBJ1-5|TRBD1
CASSDHTGVSQPQHF
TGTGCCAGCAGTGACCACACAGGGGTAAGCCAGCCCCAGCATTTT
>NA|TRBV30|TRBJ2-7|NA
CAWTHGRGTYEQYF
TGTGCCTGGACCCACGGTAGGGGCACCTACGAGCAGTACTTC
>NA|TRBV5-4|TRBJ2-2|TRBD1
CASSARDSPTGELFF
TGTGCCAGCAGCGCAAGGGACAGCCCCACCGGGGAGCTGTTTTTT
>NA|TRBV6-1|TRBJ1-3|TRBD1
CASSGFKGATSGNTIYF
TGTGCCAGCAGTGGATTTAAGGGGGCCACCTCTGGAAACACCATATATTTT
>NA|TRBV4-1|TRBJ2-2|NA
CASSQAGPGELFF
TGCGCCAGCAGCCAAGCAGGTCCCGGGGAGCTGTTTTTT
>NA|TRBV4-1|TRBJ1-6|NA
CASSQPQGGSSYNSPLHF
TGCGCCAGCAGCCAACCCCAGGGCGGTAGCTCCTATAATTCACCCCTCCACTTT
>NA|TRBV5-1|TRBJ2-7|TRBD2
CASSLASGASYEQYF
TGCGCCAGCAGCTTAGCTAGCGGGGCCTCCTACGAGCAGTACTTC
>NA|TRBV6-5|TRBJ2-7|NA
CASSQALSVYEQYF
TGTGCCAGCAGTCAAGCCCTCAGTGTCTACGAGCAGTACTTC
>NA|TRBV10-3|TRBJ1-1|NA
CAISESLRDTSSPFF
TGTGCCATCAGTGAGTCGTTAAGGGACACCTCCTCCCCTTTCTTT
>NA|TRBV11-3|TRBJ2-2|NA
CASSFRVGGELFF
TGTGCCAGCAGCTTCAGGGTCGGCGGGGAGCTGTTTTTT
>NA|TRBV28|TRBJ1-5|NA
CASRNTREKGNQPQHF
TGTGCCAGCAGGAACACACGGGAAAAAGGCAATCAGCCCCAGCATTTT
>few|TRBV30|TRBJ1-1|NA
CAWSVIHTEAFF
TGTGCCTGGAGTGTTATTCACACTGAAGCTTTCTTT
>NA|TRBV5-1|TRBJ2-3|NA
CASSLALAGGGDTQYF
TGCGCCAGCAGCTTGGCCCTGGCAGGGGGAGGAGATACGCAGTATTTT
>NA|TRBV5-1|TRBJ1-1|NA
CASSLSNSPTEAFF
TGCGCCAGCAGCTTGAGTAACTCCCCCACTGAAGCTTTCTTT
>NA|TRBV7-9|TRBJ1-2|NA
CASSLLTDYGYTF
TGTGCCAGCAGCTTATTGACAGACTATGGCTACACCTTC
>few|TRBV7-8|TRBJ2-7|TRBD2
CASSLVYSSTSGSAYEQYF
TGTGCCAGCAGCTTAGTTTATAGTTCGACTAGCGGGAGTGCCTACGAGCAGTACTTC
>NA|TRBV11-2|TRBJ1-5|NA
CASSLNQGNQPQHF
TGTGCCAGCAGCTTAAATCAGGGAAATCAGCCCCAGCATTTT
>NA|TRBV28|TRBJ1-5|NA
CASSRQGGYQPQHF
TGTGCCAGCAGTCGGCAGGGAGGATATCAGCCCCAGCATTTT
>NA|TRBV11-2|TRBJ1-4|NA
CASSLDGNRANEKLFF
TGTGCCAGCAGCTTAGATGGTAATAGGGCTAATGAAAAACTGTTTTTT
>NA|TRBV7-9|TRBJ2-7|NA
CASSFPGPTLEQYF
TGTGCCAGCAGCTTTCCGGGCCCAACCCTCGAGCAGTACTTC
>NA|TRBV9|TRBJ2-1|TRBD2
CASSVHFAGGKNEQFF
TGTGCCAGCAGCGTACACTTTGCGGGGGGTAAAAATGAGCAGTTCTTC
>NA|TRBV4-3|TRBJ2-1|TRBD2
CASSQRTSGAYNEQFF
TGCGCCAGCAGCCAACGGACTAGCGGGGCCTACAATGAGCAGTTCTTC
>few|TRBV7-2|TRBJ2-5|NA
CASSLGLAETQYF
TGTGCCAGCAGCTTAGGGCTAGCGGAGACCCAGTACTTC
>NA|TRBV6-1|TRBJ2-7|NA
CASSLTLDEQYF
TGTGCCAGCAGTTTAACTTTGGACGAGCAGTACTTC
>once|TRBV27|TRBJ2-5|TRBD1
CASSFSGGVGETQYF
TGTGCCAGCAGTTTTTCAGGGGGAGTCGGGGAGACCCAGTACTTC
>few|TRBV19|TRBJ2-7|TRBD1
CASSIRQGNEQYF
TGTGCCAGTAGTATCCGACAGGGTAACGAGCAGTACTTC
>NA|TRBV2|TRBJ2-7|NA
CASSMGRDYEQYF
TGTGCCAGCAGTATGGGCAGAGACTACGAGCAGTACTTC
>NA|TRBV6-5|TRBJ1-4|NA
CASTSGIGEKLFF
TGTGCCAGCACCTCGGGGATAGGTGAAAAACTGTTTTTT
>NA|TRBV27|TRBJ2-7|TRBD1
CASSGQGVYEQYF
TGTGCCAGCAGTGGGCAGGGGGTCTACGAGCAGTACTTC
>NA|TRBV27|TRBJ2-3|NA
CASSSASPTDTQYF
TGTGCCAGCAGTTCGGCCAGCCCCACAGATACGCAGTATTTT
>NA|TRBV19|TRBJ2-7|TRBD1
CASSINFGTGRYEQYF
TGTGCCAGTAGTATAAATTTCGGGACAGGACGATACGAGCAGTACTTC
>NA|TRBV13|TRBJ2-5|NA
CASSSLGETQYF
TGTGCCAGCAGCTCACTAGGAGAGACCCAGTACTTC
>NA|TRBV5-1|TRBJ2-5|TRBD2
CASSLGAGGKETQYF
TGCGCCAGCAGCTTGGGTGCGGGGGGGAAAGAGACCCAGTACTTC
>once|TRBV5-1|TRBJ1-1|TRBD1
CASSLEDRGQAFF
TGCGCCAGCAGCTTGGAGGACAGGGGGCAAGCTTTCTTT
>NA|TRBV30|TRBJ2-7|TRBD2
CAWSASTSRYEQYF
TGTGCCTGGAGTGCCTCGACTAGCAGATACGAGCAGTACTTC